The rows below give T cell receptor beta chains drawn from one sample of a study of cytomegalovirus exposure and HLA in healthy donors. Produced via immunoSEQ multiplex PCR; TCRdb's table is partial and in-frame only. The data hold around 120,000 clones, with roughly four fifths observed a single time. Specimen: PBMCs. The receptor source for this set is a male donor in good health and CMV-seropositive. Both conserved end residues are part of each CDR3. A D gene is named only where the DNA matches it firmly. Size tells how often a clone was seen (once, few, many) or the class of an expanded clone, and some rows leave it out.

j_call d_call v_call clone_size cdr3_nt cdr3_aa
TRBJ2-7 TRBD1 TRBV27 . TGTGCCAGCAGTTGGACAGGGGGCTCCTACGAGCAGTACTTC CASSWTGGSYEQYF
TRBJ2-5 TRBD2 TRBV5-1 . TGCGCCAGCAGCTTAGGGACTAGCGGGAGCGAGACCCAGTACTTC CASSLGTSGSETQYF
TRBJ2-7 . TRBV9 . TGTGCCAGCAGCATCGGGACTGGGGCCTACGAGCAGTACTTC CASSIGTGAYEQYF
TRBJ2-2 . TRBV7-9 . TGTGCCAGCACCCTAACCGGGGAGCTGTTTTTT CASTLTGELFF
TRBJ1-5 . TRBV6-5 . TGTGCCAGCAGCAGGCAGGGGTGGCAGCCCCAGCATTTT CASSRQGWQPQHF
TRBJ1-2 . TRBV27 . TGTGCCAGCAGTCCAGGGAGGAATGGCTACACCTTC CASSPGRNGYTF
TRBJ1-1 . TRBV28 . TGTGCCAGCGGGGGGTCAAGTGAAGCTTTCTTT CASGGSSEAFF
TRBJ2-3 . TRBV6-1 . TGTGCCAGCCGGCTTCAGGTCACAGATACGCAGTATTTT CASRLQVTDTQYF
TRBJ1-3 . TRBV5-4 . TGTGCCAGCAGCTTGGGACTTAGCTCTGGAAACACCATATATTTT CASSLGLSSGNTIYF
TRBJ2-6 . TRBV5-6 . TGTGCCAGCAGCTTCTGGTACTCTGGGGCCAACGGCCTGACTTTC CASSFWYSGANGLTF
TRBJ2-1 . TRBV21-1 . TGTGCCAGCAGCAAGATTGTTGTTACTAGCGGGAGCCTCGTTAGCTCCTACAATGAGCAGTTCTTC CASSKIVVTSGSLVSSYNEQFF
TRBJ2-5 TRBD2 TRBV2 once TGTGCCAGCAGTGATATAGCGGGAGAGCGCTTGAGAGAGACCCAGTACTTC CASSDIAGERLRETQYF
TRBJ2-3 . TRBV19 . TGTGCCAGTAGCTGGGCAGGGGTCGAAAGTTTT CASSWAGVESF
TRBJ1-4 . TRBV21-1 . TGTGCCAGCAGTCACAGGGGCGGGTATGAAAAACTGTTTTTT CASSHRGGYEKLFF
TRBJ2-3 . TRBV7-2 . TGTGCCAGCAGCTTATTTGGAGGCGACACAGATACGCAGTATTTT CASSLFGGDTDTQYF
TRBJ1-3 TRBD1 TRBV7-2 few TGTGCCAGCAGCCCGACAAGGGGGCTTGGGGGAAACACCATATATTTT CASSPTRGLGGNTIYF
TRBJ2-1 TRBD2 TRBV7-3 . TGTGCCAGCAGCTCTCGACCTAGCGGGAGATGGGGCAATGAGCAGTTCTTC CASSSRPSGRWGNEQFF
TRBJ2-1 TRBD1 TRBV11-3 . TGTGTCAGCAGCTCCTGGACAGGGGAGAGCTCCTACAATGAGCAGTTCTTC CVSSSWTGESSYNEQFF
TRBJ2-1 TRBD2 TRBV11-3 . TGTGCCAGCAGCTTGACTAGCGGTTACAATGAGCAGTTCTTC CASSLTSGYNEQFF
TRBJ1-2 . TRBV30 . TGTGCCTGGACCCCCGGGGACTATGGCTACACCTTC CAWTPGDYGYTF
TRBJ1-6 TRBD1 TRBV10-3 . TGTGCCATCAGTGAGAAGGGACAGGGCGATCGTTCACCCCTCCACTTT CAISEKGQGDRSPLHF
TRBJ2-3 TRBD1 TRBV7-2 . TGTGCCAGCAGCCCCAGGGACAGGGGATTAAGAGATACGCAGTATTTT CASSPRDRGLRDTQYF
TRBJ1-5 . TRBV15 . TGTGCCACCAGCAGAGATTTACAGGAAAATCAGCCCCAGCATTTT CATSRDLQENQPQHF
TRBJ2-7 . TRBV7-8 . TGTGCCAGCAGCTTACTAGAAATGTACGAGCAGTACTTC CASSLLEMYEQYF
TRBJ2-2 . TRBV6-5 . TGTGCCAGCAGTTACTCGAATAGGGGGTGGCTGTTTTTT CASSYSNRGWLFF